This passage covers 23 T cell receptor beta chains from one sample sequenced in a study of cytomegalovirus exposure and HLA in healthy donors. Primers for the PCR totalled 60 Vbeta and 13 Jbeta. Sequenced by immunoSEQ multiplex PCR; TCRdb stores in-frame clones only, minus some. The sample gives 100,000 or so clones, around 74% of which show up once; 7.5% to 10% is in the top ten. Input material: PBMCs. The receptors here all came from a woman in her thirties or forties in good health and CMV-seropositive.

The chain couples TRBV2 to TRBJ1-1, with D possibly matching TRBD1 (6 bases). This CDR3 is 14 amino acids long. Trimming removed 3 bases from V and 0 bases from J, with 8 bases in between. Germline CDR1 is SNHLY and CDR2 is FYNNEI. The CDR3 nucleotides read TGTGCCAGCAGTGAGGACAGCCTGAACACTGAAGCTTTCTTT. It encodes CASSEDSLNTEAFF.

The chain couples TRBV27 to TRBJ1-1; 7 bases map to TRBD1. The CDR3 is made up of 15 amino acids. Germline V lookup: CDR1 MNHEY, CDR2 SMNVEV (reference sequence). J gave up 5 bases and V 6 bases, and 12 bases lay outside the gene matches. CDR3 amino acids: CASSRQQGKRTEAFF. The DNA for the CDR3 is TGTGCCAGCAGCAGACAACAGGGGAAGAGAACTGAAGCTTTCTTT.

The J gene is TRBJ1-5, the V gene TRBV2; D is possibly TRBD1 (6 bases). V shed 2 bases and J shed 5 bases, with 19 bases lying between them. CDR3 length equals 17 residues. Germline V gene sequence: CDR1 SNHLY, CDR2 FYNNEI. In nucleotides, the CDR3 is TGTGCCAGCAGTGAAATGTATGCGGACAGCCCCTATCAGCCCCAGCATTTT. It yields the protein CASSEMYADSPYQPQHF.

V usage is TRBV7-3 and J usage is TRBJ1-5; D remains unclear. Deletions cut 0 bases from V and 7 bases from J, with 13 bases between. Germline V gene sequence: CDR1 SGHTA, CDR2 FQGTGA. The CDR3 spans 15 residues. The CDR3 spells CASSLTHGHGQPQHF. CDR3 coding DNA: TGTGCCAGCAGCTTAACACACGGCCACGGGCAGCCCCAGCATTTT.

This clone showed up just a few times. The chain joins TRBV7-8 to TRBJ1-1; 7 bases are a match to TRBD1. Germline V gene sequence: CDR1 SGHVS, CDR2 FQNEAQ. This CDR3 contains 14 residues. J was trimmed by 4 bases and V by 4 bases; bases with no gene match: 6. For the CDR3, the DNA is TGTGCCAGCAGCTCAGACAGGGAGAGCACTGAAGCTTTCTTT. Translating it yields CASSSDRESTEAFF.

The count of this clone is one. The chain joins TRBV7-9 to TRBJ2-7; 9 bases are shared with TRBD2. V lost 5 bases, J lost 0 bases, and 5 bases stayed unmatched. The CDR3 runs to 15 residues. The germline gives CDR1 SEHNR, CDR2 FQNEAQ (reference sequence). The CDR3 nucleotides are TGTGCCAGCAGCACAACGGGACTAGCCTCCTACGAGCAGTACTTC. It translates to CASSTTGLASYEQYF. Filled out from reference TRBV7-9 and TRBJ2-7, the complete variable domain reads DTGVSQNPRHKITKRGQNVTFRCDPISEHNRLYWYRQTLGQGPEFLTYFQNEAQLEKSRLLSDRFSAERPKGSFSTLEIQRTEQGDSAMYLCASSTTGLASYEQYFGPGTRLTVT.

This clone appeared a few times. The V gene is TRBV28, the J gene TRBJ2-5, with TRBD2 matching 7 bases. After removal of 3 bases from V and 6 bases from J, the junction contained 10 bases not matched to a gene. The germline CDR1 and CDR2 sequences are MDHEN and SYDVKM. The CDR3 runs 15 residues. CDR3 amino acids: CASSLGGLGLKTQYF. CDR3 DNA sequence: TGTGCCAGCAGTTTGGGGGGGTTGGGGTTGAAGACCCAGTACTTC.

The chain joins TRBV7-9 to TRBJ2-1, with 11 positions matching TRBD1. CDR1 is SEHNR and CDR2 is FQNEAQ in the germline V gene (reference sequence). The V gene end was trimmed by 5 bases and the J gene end by 7 bases; junction bases not matched to a gene: 7. This CDR3 spans 15 amino acids. The CDR3 nucleotides read TGTGCCAGCAGCATCGGACAGGGGGCGAGGAATGAGCAGTTCTTC. Its translation: CASSIGQGARNEQFF.

Concerning this clone: At one end the junction does not follow the germline gene, possibly because of a read error. The chain recombines TRBV7-9 with TRBJ1-2, with D possibly matching TRBD1 (5 bases). Germline V lookup: CDR1 SEHNR, CDR2 FQNEAQ (reference sequence). The CDR3 covers 15 residues. CDR3 amino acids: CSSSPPREGVYGYTF. The CDR3 nucleotides are TGTTCCAGCAGCCCCCCCAGGGAAGGGGTCTATGGCTACACCTTC.

The rearrangement links TRBV6-6 to TRBJ2-5; 7 nucleotides match TRBD2. CDR3 length equals 14 residues. CDR1 is MNHNY and CDR2 is SVGAGI in the germline V gene (reference sequence). The junction had 6 bases not matched to a gene; V was cut back by 6 bases and J by 2 bases. CDR3 nucleotide sequence: TGTGCCAGCAGAGAGACTAGCACACAAGAGACCCAGTACTTC. It specifies CASRETSTQETQYF.

The gene calls are TRBV7-9 and TRBJ2-2; D is unresolved. CDR3 length: 13 residues. Germline values: CDR1 SEHNR, CDR2 FQNEAQ (reference sequence). Trimming took off 7 bases at V and 4 bases at J, with 10 bases between the two ends. The CDR3 nucleotides are TGTGCCAGCACCCTGCTGAGCACCGGGGAGCTGTTTTTT. Translation: CASTLLSTGELFF.

This rearrangement joins TRBV7-9 to TRBJ2-1, with D possibly TRBD2 on 6 matching bases. From germline, CDR1 is SEHNR and CDR2 FQNEAQ (reference sequence). Trimming left V 5 bases short and J 0 bases short, with 23 bases between. The CDR3 extends over 19 amino acids. CDR3 nucleotides: TGTGCCAGCAGCCCCACCCCGGGGGTCGCTACGAGCTCCTACAATGAGCAGTTCTTC. It yields the protein CASSPTPGVATSSYNEQFF.

Worth noting for this clone: The junction shows a germline mismatch at one end, possibly a read error. The chain uses TRBV5-1 and TRBJ1-2; D ambiguous. Germline V CDR1 and CDR2: SGHRS, YFSETQ. CDR3 size: 13 residues. For the CDR3, the DNA is TGCACCAGCAGCTTGCAGTTTAACTATGGCTACACCTTC. Protein product: CTSSLQFNYGYTF.

J is TRBJ2-7 and V is TRBV19, with 7 positions matching TRBD1. The CDR3 is 14 amino acids. Germline V gene lookup returns CDR1 LNHDA and CDR2 SQIVND (reference sequence). Trimming took 6 bases from V and 0 from J; bases not matched to a gene: 5. The CDR3 protein is CASRTNRGSYEQYF. In DNA, the CDR3 is TGTGCCAGTAGAACAAACAGGGGCTCCTACGAGCAGTACTTC.

The V gene is TRBV5-1, the J gene TRBJ2-7; a possible D gene is TRBD1 (5 bases). This CDR3 is built from 13 residues. The germline V and J ends were trimmed by 4 bases and 2 bases, with 10 bases remaining between them. CDR1 and CDR2 (germline): SGHRS, YFSETQ. The CDR3 protein is CASSPQGTYEQYF. CDR3 DNA sequence: TGCGCCAGCAGCCCCCAGGGTACCTACGAGCAGTACTTC.

The chain links TRBV7-7 to TRBJ2-1, with 7 nucleotides matching TRBD2. This CDR3 region has 14 residues. Germline values: CDR1 SSHAT, CDR2 FNYEAQ (reference sequence). Trimming removed 5 bases from V and 2 bases from J; junction bases left unmatched: 3. In DNA form, the CDR3 reads TGTGCCAGCAGCCCAACTAGCGCCTACAATGAGCAGTTCTTC. Its protein product is CASSPTSAYNEQFF.

J is TRBJ2-3 and V is TRBV4-2; 7 nucleotides line up with TRBD2. J gave up 4 bases and V 0 bases, and 7 bases lay outside the gene matches. CDR3 size: 16 residues. The germline V gene has CDR1 LGHNA and CDR2 YNFKEQ. The CDR3 spells CASSQDRGGGSDTQYF. CDR3 DNA sequence: TGTGCCAGCAGCCAAGATCGCGGGGGAGGCTCAGATACGCAGTATTTT.

This chain uses TRBV7-9 with TRBJ1-1; no clear D gene. From germline, CDR1 is SEHNR and CDR2 FQNEAQ (reference sequence). The CDR3 consists of 12 residues. The CDR3: CSGSLRRTEAFF. DNA of the CDR3: TGTTCCGGCAGCTTAAGGCGGACTGAAGCTTTCTTT.

The chain is built from TRBV19 and TRBJ2-7; TRBD2 might be the D (6 bases). The V end was cut by 3 bases, the J end by 5 bases, with 14 bases between. Germline values: CDR1 LNHDA, CDR2 SQIVND (reference sequence). This CDR3 contains 14 residues. The CDR3 DNA follows: TGTGCCAGTAGTATCGGCGGGGCCGGGGACGAGCAGTACTTC. Protein product: CASSIGGAGDEQYF.

V usage is TRBV5-6 and J usage is TRBJ2-3; D perhaps matches TRBD1 (5 bases). This CDR3 spans 14 amino acids. The germline gives CDR1 SGHDT, CDR2 YYEEEE. The V end lost 1 base, the J end lost 1 base, and 7 bases lay between the germline ends. The DNA for the CDR3 is TGTGCCAGCAGCTTGTTCAGGGGCACAGATACGCAGTATTTT. Residues: CASSLFRGTDTQYF.

This sequence joins TRBV18 and TRBJ2-1; 10 positions match TRBD2. After removal of 6 bases from V and 8 bases from J, the junction contained 16 bases not matched to a gene. This CDR3 spans 17 amino acids. Germline V gene sequence: CDR1 KGHSH, CDR2 LQKENI. Here the CDR3 reads CASSRRTSGKSGDEQFF. CDR3 DNA sequence: TGTGCCAGCTCCCGACGCACTAGCGGGAAGTCAGGGGATGAGCAGTTCTTC.

J is TRBJ1-1 and V is TRBV19; 8 nucleotides match TRBD1. From germline, CDR1 is LNHDA and CDR2 SQIVND (reference sequence). The CDR3 totals 15 residues. J gave up 1 base and V 3 bases, and 4 bases lay outside the gene matches. For the CDR3, the DNA is TGTGCCAGTAGTATCGCCGGGACAGGGAACACTGAAGCTTTCTTT. It yields the protein CASSIAGTGNTEAFF.

This CDR3 reads CASSFNSLGETQYF. The CDR3 region has the DNA TGTGCCAGCAGCTTCAACAGCCTGGGAGAGACCCAGTACTTC. The rearrangement links TRBV7-6 to TRBJ2-5; the D is unclear. The CDR3 runs 14 residues. Trimming left V 3 bases short and J 4 bases short, with 12 bases between. Germline V gene sequence: CDR1 SGHVS, CDR2 FNYEAQ.